The clone carrying this T cell receptor beta chain was picked up one time. The antigen remains unidentified. The sample is drawn from a study of cytomegalovirus exposure and HLA in healthy donors. On the study more broadly: Earlier findings included about 120 million unique TCR beta sequences obtained from about 179 million T cells. Study-wide results and caveats: Association of a missense DCLRE1C variant with TCR beta V- and J-gene trimming was reported in a later analysis. Analysis performed later showed TCR beta chains linked to HLA being more clonally expanded than equally common others.

Donors were ostensibly healthy at sampling, although undocumented immune exposures were probable. The PCR ran on 60 Vbeta and 13 Jbeta primers. Sequenced by immunoSEQ multiplex PCR; TCRdb stores in-frame clones only, minus some. The sample has around 200,000 clones, roughly four fifths seen once. The sample was PBMCs. The sequence was obtained from a male donor in good health and CMV-seronegative.

CDR3 region: CASSRGGLAGGISSGANVLTF. CDR3 sequence (DNA): TGTGCCAGCAGCCGGGGAGGGCTAGCGGGGGGAATAAGCTCTGGGGCCAACGTCCTGACTTTC. V and J are TRBV4-2 and TRBJ2-6; 11 nucleotides agree with TRBD2. V gave up 4 bases and J gave up 0 bases; unmatched junction bases: 14. CDR3 length: 21 amino acids. Germline loops: CDR1 LGHNA, CDR2 YNFKEQ.